The 10 T cell receptor beta chains below come from one sample, sequenced in a study of radiotherapy plus CTLA-4 blockade in lung cancer. TCRdb's table, derived via immunoSEQ multiplex PCR, lists solely in-frame clones and lacks some. Among more than 95,000 clones listed, more than 65% were seen once. The sample in question was peripheral blood, obtained from a patient treated with radiotherapy plus ipilimumab. The source is a human donor with non-small cell lung cancer who had a partial response to radiotherapy plus ipilimumab.

The chain employs TRBV19 and TRBJ2-3, with 10 bases lining up with TRBD1. The V and J ends lost 7 bases and 5 bases, in that order; junction bases with no gene match: 12. The CDR3 is 16 residues long. Looked up from germline, CDR1 is LNHDA and CDR2 is SQIVND (reference sequence). The CDR3 DNA reads as TGTGCCAGTAACCGGCCCGGGACAGGGGAGAAAGATACGCAGTATTTT. Protein sequence: CASNRPGTGEKDTQYF.

This chain uses TRBV6-5 with TRBJ2-5; 8 nucleotides agree with TRBD1. After removal of 0 bases from V and 6 bases from J, the junction contained 9 bases not matched to a gene. Germline V lookup: CDR1 MNHEY, CDR2 SVGAGI. The CDR3 is 16 amino acids. Written as DNA, the CDR3 is TGTGCCAGCAGTTACTCTGCCGGGACAGGCGGAAAGACCCAGTACTTC. Encoded protein: CASSYSAGTGGKTQYF.

The CDR3 protein is CASSLVTGNQPQHF. The CDR3 coding sequence is TGTGCCAGCAGTTTGGTGACAGGGAATCAGCCCCAGCATTTT. The J gene is TRBJ1-5, the V gene TRBV28; 7 nucleotides line up with TRBD1. This CDR3 comprises 14 residues. Germline V gene lookup returns CDR1 MDHEN and CDR2 SYDVKM. V was pared by 3 bases and J by 4 bases, with 3 bases of the junction left unmatched.

J is TRBJ2-7 and V is TRBV4-2; 7 nucleotides align to TRBD2. CDR3 length: 14 amino acids. The V gene's germline CDR1 is LGHNA and CDR2 YNFKEQ. Trimming took 0 bases from V and 4 from J; bases not matched to a gene: 3. CDR3: CASSQDRREYEQYF. Written as DNA, the CDR3 is TGTGCCAGCAGCCAAGATAGGCGGGAGTACGAGCAGTACTTC.

J is TRBJ2-2 and V is TRBV29-1; TRBD1 agrees at 11 bases. CDR1 and CDR2 from the germline V gene are SQVTM and ANQGSEA. The CDR3 consists of 14 residues. V dropped 6 bases and J dropped 5; count of bases not matched to a gene: 5. CDR3 sequence reads: CSVPGQGETGELFF. The DNA of the CDR3 is TGCAGCGTACCGGGACAGGGGGAAACCGGGGAGCTGTTTTTT.

The chain carries TRBV28 and TRBJ1-1, with 7 bases matching TRBD1. Looked up from germline, CDR1 is MDHEN and CDR2 is SYDVKM. This CDR3 has 15 amino acids. J lost 3 bases, V lost 2 bases, and 6 bases had no gene match. The CDR3 here is CASSLPSGGYTEAFF. In nucleotides, the CDR3 is TGTGCCAGCAGTTTACCTTCAGGGGGGTACACTGAAGCTTTCTTT.

The chain is built from TRBV11-2 and TRBJ1-1, with a weak D call TRBD1 (5 bases). This CDR3 region has 14 residues. Germline V gene data show CDR1 as SGHAT and CDR2 as FQNNGV. V was trimmed by 3 bases and J by 1 base, leaving 9 bases between them. CDR3 in DNA: TGTGCCAGCAGCTTCTCGGACACGAACACTGAAGCTTTCTTT. Translation gives CASSFSDTNTEAFF.

In this sample, this clone turned up a few times. This chain connects TRBV6-5 to TRBJ1-1; TRBD1 aligns across 8 bases. Germline CDR1 and CDR2: MNHEY and SVGAGI. This CDR3 is 11 amino acids long. Unmatched junction bases numbered 3, after V lost 5 bases and J lost 10 bases. The CDR3 here is CASSEQGVAFF. The CDR3 DNA follows: TGTGCCAGCAGTGAACAGGGGGTAGCTTTCTTT.

The chain links TRBV29-1 to TRBJ2-4, with 7 bases aligning to TRBD1. The CDR3 totals 13 residues. After removal of 6 bases from V and 0 bases from J, the junction contained 2 bases not matched to a gene. From germline, CDR1 is SQVTM and CDR2 ANQGSEA. The CDR3 DNA is TGCAGCGTGGGACAGACAGCCAAAAACATTCAGTACTTC. Translation gives CSVGQTAKNIQYF.

The rearrangement joins TRBV5-1 to TRBJ1-2; D call uncertain. The germline CDR1 and CDR2 sequences are SGHRS and YFSETQ. This CDR3 spans 14 amino acids. V was pared by 0 bases and J by 2 bases, with 8 bases between. The CDR3 DNA follows: TGCGCCAGCAGCTTGGATCCAAGCAACTATGGCTACACCTTC. Translating gives CASSLDPSNYGYTF.